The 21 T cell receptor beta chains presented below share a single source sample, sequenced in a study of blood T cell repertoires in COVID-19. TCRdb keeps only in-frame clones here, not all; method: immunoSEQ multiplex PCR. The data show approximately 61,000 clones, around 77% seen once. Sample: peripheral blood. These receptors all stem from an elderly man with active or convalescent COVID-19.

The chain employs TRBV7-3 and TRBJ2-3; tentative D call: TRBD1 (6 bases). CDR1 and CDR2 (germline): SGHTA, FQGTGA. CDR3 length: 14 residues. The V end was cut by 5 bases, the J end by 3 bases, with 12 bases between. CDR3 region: CASSQTGDTDTQYF. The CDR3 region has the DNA TGTGCCAGCAGCCAGACAGGAGATACAGATACGCAGTATTTT.

The chain's CDR3 is CASSEQGVGTDTQYF. CDR3 DNA sequence: TGTGCCAGCAGCGAACAGGGTGTGGGCACAGATACGCAGTATTTT. This sequence joins TRBV11-3 and TRBJ2-3, with D tentatively TRBD1 (6 bases). From germline, CDR1 is SGHNT and CDR2 YENEEA. Trimming removed 5 bases at V and 1 base at J, with 13 bases between. The CDR3 consists of 15 residues. The full variable domain, rest sourced from reference TRBV11-3 and TRBJ2-3, is EAGVVQSPRYKIIEKKQPVAFWCNPISGHNTLYWYLQNLGQGPELLIRYENEEAVDDSQLPKDRFSAERLKGVDSTLKIQPAELGDSAVYLCASSEQGVGTDTQYFGPGTRLTVL.

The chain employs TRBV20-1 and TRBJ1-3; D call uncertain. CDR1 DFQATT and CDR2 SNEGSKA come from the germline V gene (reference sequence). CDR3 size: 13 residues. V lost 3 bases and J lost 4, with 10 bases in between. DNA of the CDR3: TGCAGTGCTAGTGACGGGGTCGGAAACACCATATATTTT. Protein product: CSASDGVGNTIYF.

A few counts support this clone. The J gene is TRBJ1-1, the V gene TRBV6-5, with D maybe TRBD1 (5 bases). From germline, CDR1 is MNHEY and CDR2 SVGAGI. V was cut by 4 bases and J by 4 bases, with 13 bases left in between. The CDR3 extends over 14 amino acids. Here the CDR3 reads CASSSQGLVTEAFF. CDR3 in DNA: TGTGCCAGCAGTTCGCAGGGTCTGGTCACTGAAGCTTTCTTT.

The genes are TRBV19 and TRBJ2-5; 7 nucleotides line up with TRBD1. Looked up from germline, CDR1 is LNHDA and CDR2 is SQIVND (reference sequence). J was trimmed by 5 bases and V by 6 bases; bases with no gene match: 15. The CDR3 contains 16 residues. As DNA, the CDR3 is TGTGCCAGTAGCATGCTACCGGGACAGAGACGGGAGACCCAGTACTTC. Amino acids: CASSMLPGQRRETQYF. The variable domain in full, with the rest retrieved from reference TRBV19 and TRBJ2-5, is DGGITQSPKYLFRKEGQNVTLSCEQNLNHDAMYWYRQDPGQGLRLIYYSQIVNDFQKGDIAEGYSVSREKKESFPLTVTSAQKNPTAFYLCASSMLPGQRRETQYFGPGTRLLVL.

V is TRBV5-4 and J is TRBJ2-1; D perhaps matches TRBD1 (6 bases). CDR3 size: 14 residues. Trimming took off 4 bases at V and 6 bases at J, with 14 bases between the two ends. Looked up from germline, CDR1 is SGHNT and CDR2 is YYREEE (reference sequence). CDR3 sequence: CASSGWTASNEQFF. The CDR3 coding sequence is TGTGCCAGCAGCGGGTGGACAGCTAGCAATGAGCAGTTCTTC.

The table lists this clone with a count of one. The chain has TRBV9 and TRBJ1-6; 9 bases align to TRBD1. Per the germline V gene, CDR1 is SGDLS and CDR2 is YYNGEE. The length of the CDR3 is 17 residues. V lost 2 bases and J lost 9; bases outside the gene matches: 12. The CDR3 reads CASSVLAPGQGLSPLHF. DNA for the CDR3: TGTGCCAGCAGCGTCCTCGCCCCGGGACAGGGCCTTTCACCCCTCCACTTT.

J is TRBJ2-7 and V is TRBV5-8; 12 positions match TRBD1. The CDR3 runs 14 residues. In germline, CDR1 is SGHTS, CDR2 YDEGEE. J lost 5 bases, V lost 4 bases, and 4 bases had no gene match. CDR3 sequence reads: CASSGGQGADEQYF. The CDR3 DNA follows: TGTGCCAGCAGCGGGGGACAGGGGGCCGACGAGCAGTACTTC.

CDR3 sequence reads: CASSLFGRSAGVRINQPQHF. DNA for the CDR3: TGTGCCAGCAGCTTATTTGGTCGGTCGGCCGGGGTAAGAATAAATCAGCCCCAGCATTTT. The rearrangement links TRBV7-8 to TRBJ1-5; D is uncertain. The germline gives CDR1 SGHVS, CDR2 FQNEAQ. The CDR3 spans 20 residues. Trimming shortened V by 2 bases and J by 4 bases, and 27 bases separated the two germline ends.

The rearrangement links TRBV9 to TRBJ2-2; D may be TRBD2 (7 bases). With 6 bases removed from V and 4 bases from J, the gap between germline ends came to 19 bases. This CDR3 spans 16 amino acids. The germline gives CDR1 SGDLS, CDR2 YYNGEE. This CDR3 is CASTVGGGRVTGELFF. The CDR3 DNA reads TGTGCCAGCACCGTGGGAGGGGGACGAGTCACCGGGGAGCTGTTTTTT.

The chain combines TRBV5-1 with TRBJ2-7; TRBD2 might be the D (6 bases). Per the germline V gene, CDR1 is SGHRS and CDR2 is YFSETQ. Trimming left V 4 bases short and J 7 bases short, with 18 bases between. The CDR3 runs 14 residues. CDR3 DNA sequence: TGCGCCAGCAGCCCTGAGTTAGCGGAGGGGGAGCAGTACTTC. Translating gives CASSPELAEGEQYF.

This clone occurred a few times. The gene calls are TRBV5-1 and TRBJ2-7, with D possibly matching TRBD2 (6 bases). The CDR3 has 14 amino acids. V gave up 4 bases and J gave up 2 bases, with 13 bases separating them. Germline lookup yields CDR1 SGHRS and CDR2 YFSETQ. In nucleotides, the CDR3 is TGCGCCAGCAGCCCAGGGACTCACGCCTACGAGCAGTACTTC. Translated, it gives CASSPGTHAYEQYF.

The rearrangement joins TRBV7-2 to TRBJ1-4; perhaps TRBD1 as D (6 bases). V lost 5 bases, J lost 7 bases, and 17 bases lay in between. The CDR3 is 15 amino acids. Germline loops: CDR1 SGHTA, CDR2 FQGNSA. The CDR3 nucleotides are TGTGCCAGCAGCGAACAGGGCCGAGCAGGTGAAAAACTGTTTTTT. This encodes CASSEQGRAGEKLFF.

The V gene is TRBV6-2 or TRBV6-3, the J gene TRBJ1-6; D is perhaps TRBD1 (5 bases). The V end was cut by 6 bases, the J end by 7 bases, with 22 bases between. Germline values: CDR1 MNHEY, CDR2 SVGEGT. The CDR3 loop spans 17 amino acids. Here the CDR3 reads CASSPRQGRNGNSPLHF. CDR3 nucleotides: TGTGCCAGCAGCCCTCGCCAGGGCCGGAACGGGAATTCACCCCTCCACTTT.

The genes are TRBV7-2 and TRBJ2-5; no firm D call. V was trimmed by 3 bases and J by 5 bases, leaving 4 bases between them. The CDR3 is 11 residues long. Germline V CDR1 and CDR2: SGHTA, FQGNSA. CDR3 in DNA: TGTGCCAGCAGCTTCGCGGAGACCCAGTACTTC. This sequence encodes CASSFAETQYF.

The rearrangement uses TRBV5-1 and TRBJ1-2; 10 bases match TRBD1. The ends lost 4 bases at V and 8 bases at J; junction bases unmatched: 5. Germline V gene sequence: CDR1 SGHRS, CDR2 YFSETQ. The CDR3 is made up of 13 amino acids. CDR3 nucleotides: TGCGCCAGCAGCCCGACAGGGGGCCGGGGCTACACCTTC. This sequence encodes CASSPTGGRGYTF.

In DNA form, the CDR3 reads TGCAGCGTGCCTCGAGCGGGGGGGCGCACAGATACGCAGTATTTT. Amino acids: CSVPRAGGRTDTQYF. The chain combines TRBV29-1 with TRBJ2-3; 10 nucleotides match TRBD2. V was clipped by 6 bases and J by 1 base; unmatched bases: 7. From germline, CDR1 is SQVTM and CDR2 ANQGSEA. The CDR3 spans 15 residues.

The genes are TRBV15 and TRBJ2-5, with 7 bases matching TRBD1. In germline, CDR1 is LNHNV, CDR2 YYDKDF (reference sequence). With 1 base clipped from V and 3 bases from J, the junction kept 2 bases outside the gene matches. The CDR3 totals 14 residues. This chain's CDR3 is CATSRAGTEETQYF. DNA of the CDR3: TGTGCCACCAGCAGAGCCGGGACAGAAGAGACCCAGTACTTC.

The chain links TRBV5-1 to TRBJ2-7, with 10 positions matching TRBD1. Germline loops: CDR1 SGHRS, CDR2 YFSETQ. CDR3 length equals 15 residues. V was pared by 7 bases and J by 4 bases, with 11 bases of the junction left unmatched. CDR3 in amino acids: CASYGAGTGAYEQYF. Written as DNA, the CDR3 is TGCGCCAGCTATGGGGCCGGGACAGGGGCGTACGAGCAGTACTTC. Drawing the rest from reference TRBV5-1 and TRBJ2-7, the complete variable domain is KAGVTQTPRYLIKTRGQQVTLSCSPISGHRSVSWYQQTPGQGLQFLFEYFSETQRNKGNFPGRFSGRQFSNSRSEMNVSTLELGDSALYLCASYGAGTGAYEQYFGPGTRLTVT.

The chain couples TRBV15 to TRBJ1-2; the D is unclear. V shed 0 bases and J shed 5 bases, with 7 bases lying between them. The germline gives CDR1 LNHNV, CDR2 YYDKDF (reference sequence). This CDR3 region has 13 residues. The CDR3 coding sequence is TGTGCCACCAGCAGAGATTTCTCTTATGGCTACACCTTC. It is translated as CATSRDFSYGYTF.

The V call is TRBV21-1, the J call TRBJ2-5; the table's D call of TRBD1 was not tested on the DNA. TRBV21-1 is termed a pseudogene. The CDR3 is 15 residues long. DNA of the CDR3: TGTGCCAGCAGCCCTCGCTCCCCAGGGCGGGAGACCCAGTACTTC. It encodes CASSPRSPGRETQYF.